The 2 T cell receptor beta chains listed next were all sequenced from one sample in a study of T cell responses to AZD1222 COVID-19 vaccine. The table came from immunoSEQ multiplex PCR; TCRdb's copy has only in-frame clones and leaves some out. The table lists 120,000 or so clones, approximately 92% of them singletons. The sequencing used peripheral blood, collected 28 days after the second dose of the MenACWY control vaccine. Every receptor here comes from an adult who received the MenACWY meningococcal vaccine as a control.

The rearrangement links TRBV19 to TRBJ1-1, with TRBD1 matching 11 bases. The CDR3 runs to 15 residues. CDR1 and CDR2 from the germline V gene are LNHDA and SQIVND (reference sequence). V shed 10 bases, J shed 4 bases, and the junction held 11 bases outside the gene matches. The CDR3 nucleotides read TGTGCCACCGCGGGACAGGGGGTTGGGGGCACTGAAGCTTTCTTT. The encoded protein is CATAGQGVGGTEAFF.

This chain connects TRBV11-3 to TRBJ2-1, with D tentatively TRBD1 (5 bases). Germline assignment: CDR1 SGHNT and CDR2 YENEEA. The CDR3 spans 14 residues. V dropped 5 bases and J dropped 5 bases, with 13 bases sitting between them. The CDR3 coding sequence is TGTGCCAGCAGCCTCCAGGCAGGGAACAATGAGCAGTTCTTC. This encodes CASSLQAGNNEQFF.